One sample yielded the 24 T cell receptor beta chains listed below, sequenced in a study of blood T cell repertoires in COVID-19. Some clones are missing from TCRdb's copy, which holds only in-frame ones; the method was immunoSEQ multiplex PCR. Of some 160,000 clones listed, 88% are singletons. What was sequenced was PBMCs or T cells enriched from blood (not recorded which). Receptor source: a woman aged 45 to 65 who had recovered from COVID-19.

This chain connects TRBV18 to TRBJ2-1; TRBD2 matches 15 bases. Germline CDR1 KGHSH, CDR2 LQKENI. The CDR3 has 19 amino acids. Losses at the gene ends were 0 bases for V and 0 bases for J; bases not matched to a gene: 3. CDR3 sequence: CASSPPGLAGGRSYNEQFF. The CDR3 bases are TGTGCCAGCTCACCACCGGGACTAGCGGGGGGCCGCTCCTACAATGAGCAGTTCTTC.

This clone was seen a single time. This chain connects TRBV7-2 to TRBJ2-5, with 10 bases aligning to TRBD1. CDR1 SGHTA and CDR2 FQGNSA come from the germline V gene. With 5 bases clipped from V and 9 bases from J, the junction kept 12 bases outside the gene matches. The CDR3 has 15 amino acids. CDR3 nucleotides: TGTGCCAGCAGCAAGGACAGGGGGGACTTTAAGCCCCAGTACTTC. Its translation is CASSKDRGDFKPQYF.

The chain joins TRBV19 to TRBJ1-2, with a possible D match to TRBD1 (5 bases). V gave up 3 bases and J gave up 4 bases, with 9 bases separating them. The CDR3 runs to 13 residues. Germline CDR1 is LNHDA and CDR2 is SQIVND (reference sequence). The CDR3 DNA is TGTGCCAGTAGTATCGGACACGGCTATGGCTACACCTTC. It translates to CASSIGHGYGYTF.

The J gene is TRBJ1-2, the V gene TRBV6-5; 7 bases agree with TRBD1. Trimming removed 2 bases from V and 6 bases from J; junction bases left unmatched: 9. This CDR3 has 15 amino acids. Germline V gene lookup returns CDR1 MNHEY and CDR2 SVGAGI. The CDR3: CASSYLVRGQDGYTF. For the CDR3, the DNA is TGTGCCAGCAGTTACCTTGTAAGGGGGCAGGATGGCTACACCTTC.

The chain has TRBV11-3 and TRBJ2-3, with D possibly TRBD2 on 7 matching bases. V lost 5 bases and J 5 bases, leaving 14 bases between the germline ends. Germline V gene sequence: CDR1 SGHNT, CDR2 YENEEA. The CDR3 is 14 residues long. CDR3 bases: TGTGCCAGCAGCAGGGGGGGATTGGGAGATACGCAGTATTTT. Residues: CASSRGGLGDTQYF.

The chain uses TRBV19 and TRBJ2-7; D not resolved. The V gene lost 3 bases and the J gene lost 8 bases, with 14 bases spanning the gap. The length of the CDR3 is 13 residues. Germline lookup yields CDR1 LNHDA and CDR2 SQIVND (reference sequence). The CDR3 DNA reads TGTGCCAGTAGTATTGACCGTACTACGCAGCAGTACTTC. Encoded protein: CASSIDRTTQQYF. Full variable domain (remainder filled in from reference TRBV19 and TRBJ2-7): DGGITQSPKYLFRKEGQNVTLSCEQNLNHDAMYWYRQDPGQGLRLIYYSQIVNDFQKGDIAEGYSVSREKKESFPLTVTSAQKNPTAFYLCASSIDRTTQQYFGPGTRLTVT.

The chain employs TRBV6-5 and TRBJ2-7; TRBD1 matches at 9 bases. The ends lost 0 bases at V and 6 bases at J; junction bases unmatched: 9. The germline CDR1 and CDR2 sequences are MNHEY and SVGAGI. This CDR3 spans 16 amino acids. The CDR3, as DNA: TGTGCCAGCAGTTACTCAGGGACAGGGTGGTTCTGCGAGCAGTACTTC. Translation gives CASSYSGTGWFCEQYF.

The rearrangement uses TRBV9 and TRBJ2-5; D is uncertain. The length of the CDR3 is 15 residues. Trimming removed 4 bases at V and 0 bases at J, with 13 bases between. The germline V gene encodes CDR1 SGDLS and CDR2 YYNGEE. The CDR3: CASSSADGYQETQYF. The CDR3 DNA sequence: TGTGCCAGCAGCTCAGCTGACGGGTACCAAGAGACCCAGTACTTC.

CDR3 bases: TGTGCCAGCAGCTCGCAGACAGGGATTTATGGCTACACCTTC. Translation gives CASSSQTGIYGYTF. The chain joins TRBV7-2 to TRBJ1-2, with 7 bases identical to TRBD1. Germline V gene sequence: CDR1 SGHTA, CDR2 FQGNSA. The trim removed 4 bases at V and 5 bases at J, leaving 7 bases unmatched. The CDR3 extends over 14 amino acids.

The V gene is TRBV12-5, the J gene TRBJ2-1, with D possibly matching TRBD1 (5 bases). The length of the CDR3 is 16 residues. Trimming removed 0 bases from V and 4 bases from J, with 13 bases in between. Looked up from germline, CDR1 is LGHNT and CDR2 is FRNRAP. CDR3 nucleotide sequence: TGTGCTAGTGGTTTGGTTGGCAGGGCCTCGTACAATGAGCAGTTCTTC. The encoded protein is CASGLVGRASYNEQFF.

The J gene is TRBJ2-5, the V gene TRBV5-1, with 12 bases lining up with TRBD2. The CDR3 sequence is 14 residues long. Germline V gene sequence: CDR1 SGHRS, CDR2 YFSETQ. Trimming took 5 bases from V and 5 from J; bases not matched to a gene: 4. The CDR3 DNA is TGCGCCAGCAGTTCTAGCGGGGGGGCGGAGACCCAGTACTTC. It encodes CASSSSGGAETQYF.

The chain recombines TRBV3-1 (or the pseudogene TRBV3-2) with TRBJ1-6; no firm D call. There are 16 residues in the CDR3. Germline CDR1 reads LGHDT; CDR2 reads YNNKEL (reference sequence). The ends were cut back, 1 base at V and 7 bases at J, with 14 bases in the middle. As DNA, the CDR3 is TGTGCCAGCAGCCAAGCGAGAGACACCGCCAATTCACCCCTCCACTTT. It translates to CASSQARDTANSPLHF.

In this sample, this clone turned up a few times. The chain employs TRBV7-2 and TRBJ1-2; possible D gene TRBD1, 6 bases. V lost 6 bases to trimming and J lost 5 bases, with 19 bases between them. CDR3 length: 15 residues. Germline CDR1 is SGHTA and CDR2 is FQGNSA. CDR3 amino acids: CASRLDRNGLYGYTF. The CDR3 DNA reads as TGTGCCAGCAGACTCGACAGGAATGGGTTGTATGGCTACACCTTC.

The chain links TRBV30 to TRBJ2-7; D might be TRBD1 (6 bases). The V end was cut by 4 bases, the J end by 2 bases, with 12 bases between. Germline lookup yields CDR1 GTSNPN and CDR2 SVGIG (reference sequence). CDR3 length: 13 amino acids. The CDR3 bases are TGTGCCTGGACCGGGACATTACCCTACGAGCAGTACTTC. This codes for CAWTGTLPYEQYF. The complete variable domain, with remaining parts taken from reference TRBV30 and TRBJ2-7, reads SQTIHQWPATLVQPVGSPLSLECTVEGTSNPNLYWYRQAAGRGLQLLFYSVGIGQISSEVPQNLSASRPQDRQFILSSKKLLLSDSGFYLCAWTGTLPYEQYFGPGTRLTVT.

The rearrangement uses TRBV3-1 (or the pseudogene TRBV3-2) and TRBJ2-7; 8 nucleotides align to TRBD1. Trimming at V came to 7 bases and at J to 5 bases, leaving 10 bases not matched to a gene. The germline gives CDR1 LGHDT, CDR2 YNNKEL (reference sequence). This CDR3 spans 14 amino acids. The CDR3 bases are TGTGCCAGCACCAGGGGGCGGGTTTGGGACGAGCAGTACTTC. Its protein is CASTRGRVWDEQYF.

J is TRBJ2-5 and V is TRBV4-3; 13 bases agree with TRBD2. Germline V lookup: CDR1 LGHNA, CDR2 YSLEER. CDR3 length equals 16 residues. Germline trimming cut 3 bases from V and 5 bases from J; bases unmatched to any gene: 6. The DNA of the CDR3 is TGCGCCAGCAGCCATGAAGGACTAGCGGGGGTTGAGACCCAGTACTTC. As protein: CASSHEGLAGVETQYF.

V is TRBV6-5 and J is TRBJ2-2, with 10 bases fitting TRBD1. V gave up 6 bases and J gave up 3 bases; unmatched junction bases: 4. CDR1 is MNHEY and CDR2 is SVGAGI in the germline V gene. The CDR3 runs to 15 residues. The DNA for the CDR3 is TGTGCCAGCAGGTCCGGGACAGGGGACACCGGGGAGCTGTTTTTT. Protein product: CASRSGTGDTGELFF.

The chain recombines TRBV18 with TRBJ1-1; 8 bases fit TRBD1. After removal of 6 bases from V and 4 bases from J, the junction contained 10 bases not matched to a gene. Germline V gene data show CDR1 as KGHSH and CDR2 as LQKENI. This CDR3 comprises 15 residues. The CDR3 protein is CASSAVDRGATEAFF. CDR3 sequence (DNA): TGTGCCAGCTCGGCCGTCGACAGGGGAGCCACTGAAGCTTTCTTT.

CDR3 coding DNA: TGCAGCGCATTTAGCGGGACTATGAACACTGAAGCTTTCTTT. Its translation: CSAFSGTMNTEAFF. This chain connects TRBV29-1 to TRBJ1-1; a possible D gene is TRBD1 (5 bases). This CDR3 has 14 residues. Germline V gives CDR1 SQVTM, CDR2 ANQGSEA. Between the trimmed V and J ends, which lost 7 bases and 0 bases, there was a span of 15 bases.

CDR3 DNA: TGTGCCAGCACCACGGGGGGCTACGGTGGCTACACCTTC. It translates to CASTTGGYGGYTF. The genes are TRBV12-3 or TRBV12-4 and TRBJ1-2, with D possibly matching TRBD1 (6 bases). This CDR3 is built from 13 residues. V gave up 7 bases and J gave up 7 bases, with 16 bases separating them.

CDR3 DNA sequence: TGTGCCAGCATCCCTAGCGGGTTATCAAAAGAGACCCAGTACTTC. It translates to CASIPSGLSKETQYF. The V gene is TRBV2, the J gene TRBJ2-5; 8 positions agree with TRBD2. The CDR3 has 15 amino acids. Trimming cost V 7 bases and J 3 bases; bases outside gene matches: 10. The germline CDR1 and CDR2 sequences are SNHLY and FYNNEI.

The rearrangement links TRBV9 to TRBJ1-3; D gene ambiguous. The V gene lost 0 bases and the J gene lost 4 bases, with 14 bases spanning the gap. The CDR3 runs to 16 residues. Germline CDR1 reads SGDLS; CDR2 reads YYNGEE. The CDR3 region has the DNA TGTGCCAGCAGCGTAGGAGCCGAGGTGTCGGGAAACACCATATATTTT. Translation: CASSVGAEVSGNTIYF.

This clone occurred once. V and J are TRBV2 and TRBJ2-7; 8 nucleotides align to TRBD1. The V segment lost 5 bases and the J segment 5 bases; nucleotides outside the gene matches: 11. The CDR3 has 15 amino acids. From germline, CDR1 is SNHLY and CDR2 FYNNEI. CDR3 nucleotide sequence: TGTGCCAGCAGTCCCGAGGACAGGGTGCGTGACGAGCAGTACTTC. Translated, it gives CASSPEDRVRDEQYF.

V is TRBV7-2 and J is TRBJ2-1; 11 bases are shared with TRBD2. Losses at the gene ends were 6 bases for V and 12 bases for J; bases not matched to a gene: 13. There are 15 residues in the CDR3. CDR1 and CDR2 from the germline V gene are SGHTA and FQGNSA. The CDR3, as DNA: TGTGCCAGCAGACATAGCGGGGGGGCAGGCTCTTTGCAGTTCTTC. This codes for CASRHSGGAGSLQFF.